What follows describes a single T cell receptor (beta chain). The data derive from a study of shared clonotypes between healthy human individuals. Study-wide background: Every donor yielded three CD4 naive, three CD4 memory, two CD8 naive and one CD8 memory plate.

Terminally differentiated effector memory CD45RA+ cells were excluded from the naive CD8 cells, which were CD45RO-negative and positively selected for CCR7. All of the donors resided in Nashville, Tennessee, and each was a Caucasian adult. The V gene lost 3 bases and the J gene lost 2 bases, with 11 bases spanning the gap. CDR1 is KGHSH and CDR2 is LQKENI in the germline V gene. This CDR3 contains 14 residues. Assay used: immunoSEQ multiplex PCR; TCRdb lists only in-frame clones, some missing. The sample lists 450,000 to 700,000 clones, roughly 95% occurring once. Sequenced input: naive CD8+ T cells sorted from blood. The chain has TRBV18 and TRBJ2-7; D may correspond to TRBD1 or TRBD2 (5 bases each). The receptor was isolated from a woman in her thirties in good health. The CDR3 protein is CASSPGTATYEQYF. CDR3 in DNA: TGTGCCAGCTCACCTGGGACCGCGACCTACGAGCAGTACTTC. Combining the CDR3 with reference TRBV18 and TRBJ2-7 gives the whole variable domain NAGVMQNPRHLVRRRGQEARLRCSPMKGHSHVYWYRQLPEEGLKFMVYLQKENIIDESGMPKERFSAEFPKEGPSILRIQQVVRGDSAAYFCASSPGTATYEQYFGPGTRLTVT.